This T cell receptor beta chain was observed in a study of regulatory T cells in long-lasting Graves disease. Broader study findings: With persistent disease, TRBV28, TRBJ1-2 and TRBJ2-5 were the favored segments.

The time point is: persistent/refractory GD, antithyroid drugs over 5 years with positive TRAb. The TCR library was made from RNA extracted from PBMCs. From each patient, roughly 9 milliliters of peripheral blood was drawn and collected into an EDTA anticoagulant tube. This clonotype was counted between two and nine times. Its target is unknown. The authors built TCR beta libraries using iRepertoire HTBI primers and Arm-PCR of CDR3 regions. Using its own MiXCR run on the multiplex PCR reads, TCRdb lists one record per CDR3 protein. Among fewer than 400,000 distinct CDR3 sequences listed, about 20% were seen once. CDR3 length equals 11 residues. With 6 bases removed from V and 2 bases from J, the gap between germline ends came to 4 bases. Germline loops: CDR1 MNHEY, CDR2 SVGEGT.

The source of this sequence is a female donor with Graves disease. Sample: peripheral blood mononuclear cells (PBMCs), taken when the disease was refractory, from a patient treated with antithyroid drugs. This chain connects TRBV6-2 or TRBV6-3 to TRBJ2-5; no reliable D call. The CDR3 region is CASRDQETQYF. The CDR3 DNA is TGTGCCAGCAGAGATCAAGAGACCCAGTACTTC.